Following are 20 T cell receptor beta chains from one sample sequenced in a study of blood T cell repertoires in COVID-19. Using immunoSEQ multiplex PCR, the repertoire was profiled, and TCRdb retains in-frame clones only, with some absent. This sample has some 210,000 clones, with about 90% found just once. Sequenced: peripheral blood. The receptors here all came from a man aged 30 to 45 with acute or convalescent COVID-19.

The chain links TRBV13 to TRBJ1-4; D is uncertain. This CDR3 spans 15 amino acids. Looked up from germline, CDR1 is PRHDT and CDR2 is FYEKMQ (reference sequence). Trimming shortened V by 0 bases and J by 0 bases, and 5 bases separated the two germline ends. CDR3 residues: CASSLGGATNEKLFF. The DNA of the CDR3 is TGTGCCAGCAGCTTAGGCGGTGCAACTAATGAAAAACTGTTTTTT.

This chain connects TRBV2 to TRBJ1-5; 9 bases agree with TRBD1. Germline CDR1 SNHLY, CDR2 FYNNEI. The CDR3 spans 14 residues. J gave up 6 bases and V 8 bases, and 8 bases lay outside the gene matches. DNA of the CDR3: TGTGCCAGCGTACAGGGGGCGGTAGGTCAGCCCCAGCATTTT. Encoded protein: CASVQGAVGQPQHF.

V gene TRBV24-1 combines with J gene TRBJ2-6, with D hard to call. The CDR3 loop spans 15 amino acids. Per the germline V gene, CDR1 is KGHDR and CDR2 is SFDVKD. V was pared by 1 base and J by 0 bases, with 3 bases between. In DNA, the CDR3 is TGTGCCACCAGTGATTTCCGCTCTGGGGCCAACGTCCTGACTTTC. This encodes CATSDFRSGANVLTF.

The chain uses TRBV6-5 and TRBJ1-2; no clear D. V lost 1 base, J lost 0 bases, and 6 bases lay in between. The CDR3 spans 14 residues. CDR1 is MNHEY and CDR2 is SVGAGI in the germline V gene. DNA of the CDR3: TGTGCCAGCAGTTACTTGTCTACTAACTATGGCTACACCTTC. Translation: CASSYLSTNYGYTF.

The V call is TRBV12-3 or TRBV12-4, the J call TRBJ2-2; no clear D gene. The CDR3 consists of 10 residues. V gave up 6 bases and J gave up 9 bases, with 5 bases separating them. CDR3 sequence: CASSSRELFF. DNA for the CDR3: TGTGCCAGCAGCTCCCGGGAGCTGTTTTTT.

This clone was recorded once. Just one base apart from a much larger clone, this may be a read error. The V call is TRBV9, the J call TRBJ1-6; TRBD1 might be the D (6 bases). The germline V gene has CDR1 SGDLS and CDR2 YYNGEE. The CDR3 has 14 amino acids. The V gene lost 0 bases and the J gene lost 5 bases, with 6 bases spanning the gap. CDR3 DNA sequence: TGTGCCAGCAGCGTAGCAGGGGATAATTCACCCCTCCACTTT. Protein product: CASSVAGDNSPLHF. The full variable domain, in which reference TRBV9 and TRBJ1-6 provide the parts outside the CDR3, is DSGVTQTPKHLITATGQRVTLRCSPRSGDLSVYWYQQSLDQGLQFLIQYYNGEERAKGNILERFSAQQFPDLHSELNLSSLELGDSALYFCASSVAGDNSPLHFGNGTRLTVT.

The CDR3 sequence is CASWDSGSTNEKLFF. The CDR3 nucleotides are TGTGCCAGCTGGGACAGCGGATCAACTAATGAAAAACTGTTTTTT. V gene TRBV19 combines with J gene TRBJ1-4; 7 positions agree with TRBD1. CDR3 length equals 15 residues. The germline V gene has CDR1 LNHDA and CDR2 SQIVND (reference sequence). After removal of 9 bases from V and 0 bases from J, the junction contained 7 bases not matched to a gene. Complete variable domain (other parts from reference TRBV19 and TRBJ1-4): DGGITQSPKYLFRKEGQNVTLSCEQNLNHDAMYWYRQDPGQGLRLIYYSQIVNDFQKGDIAEGYSVSREKKESFPLTVTSAQKNPTAFYLCASWDSGSTNEKLFFGSGTQLSVL.

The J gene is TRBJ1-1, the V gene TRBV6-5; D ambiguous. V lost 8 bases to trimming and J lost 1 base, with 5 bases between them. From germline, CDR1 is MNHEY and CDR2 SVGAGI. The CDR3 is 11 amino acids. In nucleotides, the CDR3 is TGTGCCAGCTCTAGGAACACTGAAGCTTTCTTT. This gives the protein CASSRNTEAFF.

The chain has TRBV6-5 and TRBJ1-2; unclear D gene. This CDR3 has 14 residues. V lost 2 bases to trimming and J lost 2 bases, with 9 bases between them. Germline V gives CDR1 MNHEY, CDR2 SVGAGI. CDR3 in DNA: TGTGCCAGCAGTTACGGCGGAAGAAACTATGGCTACACCTTC. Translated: CASSYGGRNYGYTF.

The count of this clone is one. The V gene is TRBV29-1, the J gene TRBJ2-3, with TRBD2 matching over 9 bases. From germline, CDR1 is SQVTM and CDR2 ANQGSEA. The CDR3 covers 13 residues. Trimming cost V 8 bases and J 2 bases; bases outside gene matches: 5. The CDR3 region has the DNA TGCAGCTTCCTAGCGGGGTTCACAGATACGCAGTATTTT. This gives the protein CSFLAGFTDTQYF.

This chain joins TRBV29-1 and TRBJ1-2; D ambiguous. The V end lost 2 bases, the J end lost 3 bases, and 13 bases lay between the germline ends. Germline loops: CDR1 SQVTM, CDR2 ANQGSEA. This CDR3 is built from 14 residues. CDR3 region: CSVETGQGDYGYTF. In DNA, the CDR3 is TGCAGCGTTGAAACGGGTCAAGGAGACTATGGCTACACCTTC.

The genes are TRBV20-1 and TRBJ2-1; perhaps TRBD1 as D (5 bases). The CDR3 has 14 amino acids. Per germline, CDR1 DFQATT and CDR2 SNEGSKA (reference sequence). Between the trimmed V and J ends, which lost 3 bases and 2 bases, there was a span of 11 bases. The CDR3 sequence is CSASRGTTYNEQFF. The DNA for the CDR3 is TGCAGTGCTAGTAGGGGTACTACCTACAATGAGCAGTTCTTC.

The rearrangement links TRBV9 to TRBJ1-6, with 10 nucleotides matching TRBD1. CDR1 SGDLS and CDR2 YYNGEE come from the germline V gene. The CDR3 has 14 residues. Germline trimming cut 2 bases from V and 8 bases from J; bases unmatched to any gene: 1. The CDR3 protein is CASSVDRGHSPLHF. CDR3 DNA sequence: TGTGCCAGCAGCGTTGACAGGGGGCATTCACCCCTCCACTTT.

CDR3 sequence: CASSTGGKSYTF. The CDR3 DNA reads as TGTGCCAGCTCCACAGGGGGAAAGAGCTACACCTTC. The J gene is TRBJ1-2, the V gene TRBV18, with TRBD1 matching over 8 bases. The V segment lost 6 bases and the J segment 9 bases; nucleotides outside the gene matches: 6. The CDR3 sequence is 12 residues long. Looked up from germline, CDR1 is KGHSH and CDR2 is LQKENI.

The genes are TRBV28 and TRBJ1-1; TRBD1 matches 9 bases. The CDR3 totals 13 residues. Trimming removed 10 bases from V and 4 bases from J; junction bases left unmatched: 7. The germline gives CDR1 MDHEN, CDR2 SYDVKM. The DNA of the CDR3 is TGTGCCATCCCGGGACAGGGACCCACTGAAGCTTTCTTT. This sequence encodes CAIPGQGPTEAFF.

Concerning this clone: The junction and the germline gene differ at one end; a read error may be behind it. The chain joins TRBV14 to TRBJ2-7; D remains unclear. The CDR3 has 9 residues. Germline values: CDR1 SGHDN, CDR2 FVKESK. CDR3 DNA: TGTGCCAGCAGCCCAGCGCACCAATTC. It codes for CASSPAHQF.

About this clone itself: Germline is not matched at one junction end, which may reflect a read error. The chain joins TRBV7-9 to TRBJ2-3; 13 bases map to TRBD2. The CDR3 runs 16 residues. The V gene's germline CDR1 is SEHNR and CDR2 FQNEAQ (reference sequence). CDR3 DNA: TGTGCCAGCGGCTTCGGACTAGCGGGAGCCACAGATACGCAGTATTTT. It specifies CASGFGLAGATDTQYF.

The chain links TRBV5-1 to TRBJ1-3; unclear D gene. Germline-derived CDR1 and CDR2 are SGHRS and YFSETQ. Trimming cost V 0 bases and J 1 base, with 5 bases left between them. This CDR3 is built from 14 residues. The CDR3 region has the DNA TGCGCCAGCAGCTTGGGGGCATCTGGAAACACCATATATTTT. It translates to CASSLGASGNTIYF.

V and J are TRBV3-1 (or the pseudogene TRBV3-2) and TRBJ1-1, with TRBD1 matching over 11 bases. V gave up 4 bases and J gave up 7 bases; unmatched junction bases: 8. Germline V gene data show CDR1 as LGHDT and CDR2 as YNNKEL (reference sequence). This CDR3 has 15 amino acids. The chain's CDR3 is CASSRGQGAHGEAFF. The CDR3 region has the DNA TGTGCCAGCAGCCGCGGACAGGGGGCGCATGGTGAAGCTTTCTTT.

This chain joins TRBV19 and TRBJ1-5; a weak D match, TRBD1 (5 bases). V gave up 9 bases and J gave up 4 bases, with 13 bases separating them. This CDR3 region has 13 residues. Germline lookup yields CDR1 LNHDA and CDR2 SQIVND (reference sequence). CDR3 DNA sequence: TGTGCCAGCGAGAGCCAGGGTAATCAGCCCCAGCATTTT. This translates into CASESQGNQPQHF. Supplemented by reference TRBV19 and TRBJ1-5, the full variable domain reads DGGITQSPKYLFRKEGQNVTLSCEQNLNHDAMYWYRQDPGQGLRLIYYSQIVNDFQKGDIAEGYSVSREKKESFPLTVTSAQKNPTAFYLCASESQGNQPQHFGDGTRLSIL.